The 21 T cell receptor beta chains below were found in one sample sequenced in a study of OX40 agonist ivuxolimab in advanced cancers. This table comes from immunoSEQ multiplex PCR, and its TCRdb copy is limited to in-frame clones, with some not included. The table records 55,000 to 75,000 clones, roughly nine tenths of them present only once. The material sequenced was CD4+ or CD8+ T cells sorted from blood, taken in a trial of the OX40 agonist ivuxolimab. The receptors shown here come from an adult with an advanced solid tumor such as melanoma, head and neck, liver or kidney cancer.

V usage is TRBV20-1 and J usage is TRBJ2-7; D not certain. Deletions cut 3 bases from V and 2 bases from J, with 5 bases between. The CDR3 spans 11 residues. The germline V gene has CDR1 DFQATT and CDR2 SNEGSKA (reference sequence). The CDR3 spells CSASYAYEQYF. CDR3 sequence (DNA): TGCAGTGCTAGTTATGCCTACGAGCAGTACTTC.

This clone was picked up one time. The chain carries TRBV9 and TRBJ1-5; 7 nucleotides agree with TRBD1. The germline CDR1 and CDR2 sequences are SGDLS and YYNGEE. The CDR3 has 14 residues. V trimming: 3 bases; J trimming: 3 bases; junction bases outside the gene matches: 3. The CDR3 sequence: CASSAQGTNQPQHF. Written as DNA, the CDR3 is TGTGCCAGCAGCGCACAGGGGACCAATCAGCCCCAGCATTTT. The full variable domain, with the rest looked up from reference TRBV9 and TRBJ1-5, is DSGVTQTPKHLITATGQRVTLRCSPRSGDLSVYWYQQSLDQGLQFLIQYYNGEERAKGNILERFSAQQFPDLHSELNLSSLELGDSALYFCASSAQGTNQPQHFGDGTRLSIL.

V gene TRBV28 combines with J gene TRBJ2-3; 7 bases line up with TRBD2. V trimming: 2 bases; J trimming: 3 bases; junction bases outside the gene matches: 11. The CDR3 runs 17 residues. Germline V gene sequence: CDR1 MDHEN, CDR2 SYDVKM. The CDR3 sequence: CASSLTRDYTTTDTQYF. CDR3 DNA sequence: TGTGCCAGCAGTTTAACCCGGGACTACACAACAACAGATACGCAGTATTTT.

The chain joins TRBV7-2 to TRBJ2-7, with TRBD2 identical over 12 bases. CDR1 SGHTA and CDR2 FQGNSA come from the germline V gene. The CDR3 contains 14 residues. Germline trimming cut 5 bases from V and 6 bases from J; bases unmatched to any gene: 5. The CDR3 nucleotides read TGTGCCAGCAGCACGACTAGCGGGAGCGTCGAGCAGTACTTC. Protein: CASSTTSGSVEQYF.

This chain connects TRBV9 to TRBJ2-7, with D perhaps TRBD1 or TRBD2 (6 bases each). From germline, CDR1 is SGDLS and CDR2 YYNGEE. Between the trimmed V and J ends, which lost 3 bases and 7 bases, there was a span of 23 bases. The CDR3 sequence is 16 residues long. This chain's CDR3 is CASSEGGGQPFGEQYF. The CDR3 bases are TGTGCCAGCAGCGAGGGGGGTGGACAGCCCTTCGGGGAGCAGTACTTC.

The chain uses TRBV7-2 and TRBJ2-7, with a weak D call TRBD2 (6 bases). Germline CDR1 is SGHTA and CDR2 is FQGNSA. V lost 1 base and J lost 2, with 9 bases in between. The CDR3 has 14 amino acids. The CDR3 DNA sequence: TGTGCCAGCAGCTTAGACTGGGGGGCCTACGAGCAGTACTTC. Its protein product is CASSLDWGAYEQYF.

This rearrangement joins TRBV2 to TRBJ2-3, with 11 nucleotides matching TRBD1. Trimming took 5 bases from V and 4 from J; bases not matched to a gene: 11. Germline CDR1 is SNHLY and CDR2 is FYNNEI. The CDR3 is 17 amino acids. This CDR3 reads CASSKNIGTGGADTQYF. In nucleotides, the CDR3 is TGTGCCAGCAGTAAAAATATAGGGACAGGGGGTGCAGATACGCAGTATTTT.

The rearrangement uses TRBV4-1 and TRBJ1-1; D call uncertain. The V and J ends lost 4 bases and 0 bases respectively, with 12 bases between them. Germline assignment: CDR1 MGHRA and CDR2 YSYEKL. This CDR3 has 15 residues. CDR3 in DNA: TGCGCCAGCAGCCGTAGCACAACCCTGAACACTGAAGCTTTCTTT. Protein sequence: CASSRSTTLNTEAFF.

The chain carries TRBV30 and TRBJ1-4; possibly TRBD1 for D (5 bases). This CDR3 is 14 amino acids long. The germline gives CDR1 GTSNPN, CDR2 SVGIG (reference sequence). The V end was cut by 4 bases, the J end by 7 bases, with 16 bases between. The CDR3 region has the DNA TGTGCCTGGACCTGGGGCAATGGGGGTGAAAAACTGTTTTTT. Amino acids: CAWTWGNGGEKLFF.

This chain joins TRBV7-9 and TRBJ2-7; perhaps TRBD1 as D (6 bases). Per germline, CDR1 SEHNR and CDR2 FQNEAQ (reference sequence). CDR3 size: 14 residues. V was pared by 8 bases and J by 0 bases, with 14 bases between. The CDR3 DNA follows: TGTGCCAGCTTGGGGGACACATTCTCCTACGAGCAGTACTTC. Its translation: CASLGDTFSYEQYF.

This rearrangement joins TRBV6-5 to TRBJ1-5; 8 bases match TRBD1. From germline, CDR1 is MNHEY and CDR2 SVGAGI. This CDR3 contains 15 residues. Trimming at V came to 0 bases and at J to 7 bases, leaving 5 bases not matched to a gene. CDR3 protein: CASSYSQGAGQPQHF. The DNA of the CDR3 is TGTGCCAGCAGTTACTCGCAGGGGGCGGGGCAGCCCCAGCATTTT.

The chain couples TRBV29-1 to TRBJ2-7, with D unclear. The V and J ends lost 1 base and 5 bases respectively, with 9 bases between them. The germline gives CDR1 SQVTM, CDR2 ANQGSEA. The CDR3 totals 12 residues. The CDR3 DNA sequence: TGCAGCGTTGAAGGGCCGCAGAACGAGCAGTACTTC. Translating gives CSVEGPQNEQYF.

The chain combines TRBV7-8 with TRBJ1-1, with 7 positions matching TRBD1. The CDR3 length is 15 residues. V dropped 5 bases and J dropped 4; count of bases not matched to a gene: 10. In germline, CDR1 is SGHVS, CDR2 FQNEAQ. The CDR3 loop reads CASSRYRGEGTEAFF. The CDR3 DNA follows: TGTGCCAGCAGCAGATACAGGGGAGAGGGCACTGAAGCTTTCTTT.

DNA of the CDR3: TGTGCCAGCAGCTTGGCCTCAGTGATCGTCACAGATACGCAGTATTTT. Its protein is CASSLASVIVTDTQYF. V gene TRBV5-6 combines with J gene TRBJ2-3; D is uncertain. The CDR3 has 16 residues. From germline, CDR1 is SGHDT and CDR2 YYEEEE. Trimming left V 0 bases short and J 2 bases short, with 13 bases between.

The chain carries TRBV7-2 and TRBJ2-1; D is unclear. Germline V lookup: CDR1 SGHTA, CDR2 FQGNSA. Trimming took off 3 bases at V and 0 bases at J, with 9 bases between the two ends. The CDR3 totals 15 residues. In nucleotides, the CDR3 is TGTGCCAGCAGCTTCGATTTCACCTCCTACAATGAGCAGTTCTTC. Translation gives CASSFDFTSYNEQFF.

The V gene is TRBV4-3, the J gene TRBJ2-7; D is undetermined. The V end lost 0 bases, the J end lost 0 bases, and 9 bases lay between the germline ends. Germline V lookup: CDR1 LGHNA, CDR2 YSLEER. This CDR3 comprises 15 residues. CDR3 bases: TGCGCCAGCAGCCAAGAAGCCGAAAGCTCCTACGAGCAGTACTTC. Its translation: CASSQEAESSYEQYF.

For the CDR3, the DNA is TGTGCCAGCAGTTTACGGTTAGCGGGAGGTTATGAGCAGTTCTTC. It yields the protein CASSLRLAGGYEQFF. The chain employs TRBV28 and TRBJ2-1; 10 positions match TRBD2. The CDR3 loop spans 15 amino acids. The V and J ends lost 2 bases and 8 bases, in that order; junction bases with no gene match: 6. Germline V lookup: CDR1 MDHEN, CDR2 SYDVKM.

This chain uses TRBV4-3 with TRBJ2-7, with TRBD1 identical over 7 bases. Germline V lookup: CDR1 LGHNA, CDR2 YSLEER. This CDR3 has 15 amino acids. The V segment lost 0 bases and the J segment 7 bases; nucleotides outside the gene matches: 9. DNA for the CDR3: TGCGCCAGCAGCCAAGATCTTCGGGACAGTGGGGAGCAGTACTTC. Translating it yields CASSQDLRDSGEQYF.

J is TRBJ1-4 and V is TRBV4-3; 9 bases align to TRBD1. Trimming at V came to 0 bases and at J to 7 bases, leaving 9 bases not matched to a gene. Germline V gives CDR1 LGHNA, CDR2 YSLEER. The CDR3 is made up of 17 amino acids. In DNA form, the CDR3 reads TGCGCCAGCAGCCAAGACCGATTCGGGACAGGGAGTGAAAAACTGTTTTTT. Translating gives CASSQDRFGTGSEKLFF.

In nucleotides, the CDR3 is TGTGCCAGCAGCTTGGGCCGCTCCTACGAGCAGTACTTC. Translation gives CASSLGRSYEQYF. The chain is built from TRBV7-7 and TRBJ2-7, with D unresolved. The CDR3 is made up of 13 amino acids. Per germline, CDR1 SSHAT and CDR2 FNYEAQ (reference sequence). V lost 3 bases, J lost 0 bases, and 6 bases lay in between.

CDR3 loop: CATSRPSLTSGTHNEQFF. The CDR3 nucleotides read TGTGCCACCAGTAGACCTTCACTGACTAGCGGGACCCACAATGAGCAGTTCTTC. This chain connects TRBV15 to TRBJ2-1; 11 bases agree with TRBD2. The CDR3 length is 18 residues. Trimming cost V 6 bases and J 5 bases; bases outside gene matches: 15. CDR1 and CDR2 from the germline V gene are LNHNV and YYDKDF (reference sequence).